This T cell receptor beta chain was documented in a study of long-term antiretroviral therapy in people with HIV (dated by TCRdb to the early 2020s). About the full investigation: The earliest samples were collected roughly a decade before the 2015 WHO recommendation for immediate ART, at a time when ART was usually postponed until CD4 counts fell. This retrospective serial study examined whether starting ART and sustained HIV suppression were associated with changes in the composition and diversity of the TRB repertoire in peripheral blood. No cross-contamination during QIAcube processing was seen in test extractions of a monoclonal T-cell line run alongside a few dozen polyclonal samples. Of the roughly 30 participants with HIV, about a dozen were female. A total of roughly 200 cryopreserved PBMC samples were contributed to the cohort by 30 adults with confirmed HIV infection, with samples collected serially over a mean of approximately six years (range 1-12).

On this clone: Its antigen remains unidentified. It has no much larger one-base neighbor in the sample; base qualities were not kept.

Sequencing of the TRB variable region was done with the immunoSEQ hsTCRB v3.0 assay at survey level resolution. The target sequencing depth for TRB was roughly 40,000-55,000 T-cell genomes per sample. TRB libraries were pooled and sequenced on an Illumina MiSeq using a v3 150-cycle kit. As for the authors' bioinformatics: Repertoire analysis ran in R within a reproducible Nextflow workflow covering QC, data transformation and analysis. LymphoSeq2, an R package for exploring AIRR-Seq data, was used to implement the custom analyses. A handful of samples yielding fewer than 5000 total TRB sequences were excluded, leaving roughly 200 analyzed HIV repertoires. Among the approximately 190 retained HIV repertoires, more than 55 were collected before ART initiation and 120 to 140 after ART initiation. Repertoires were downsampled to 5000 TRB nucleotide sequences, with summary statistics averaged over 100 downsampling iterations. TRB sequences were retained for analysis only if CDR3 regions of at least seven amino acids were present. Diversity was assessed using a clonality score derived from Shannon entropy and using the Gini coefficient. In the repertoire networks, any two of the top 5000 CDR3 amino acid sequences were linked whenever the two sequences differed by an edit distance of one. GLIPH2 predicted antigen specificity groups and MHC restriction for TRB CDR3 amino acid sequences. To flag known associations with CMV, EBV, HIV or tissue antigens, CDR3 amino acid sequences were compared against VDJdb and McPAS-TCR. Pre-ART, post-ART and control groups were compared with Wilcoxon signed-rank tests and Holm-Bonferroni correction. The source is immuneACCESS, and TCRdb retained only in-frame sequences with V and J called. Part of the clones is not carried over; for the studies checked, unresolved V genes explain less than half of this, and the remainder is unexplained. That table is the source of V, J and clone size, and D and trimming were worked out from the DNA. The sample contains 20,000 to 25,000 clones, roughly 78% of them found a single time. Less than 9.5% of the sample lies in the top ten.

Inclusion was restricted to participants for whom at least one PBMC sample before ART initiation and at least two post-ART samples were available. All participants with HIV were treated in the United States of America. Before DNA extraction, cryopreserved samples of about 1-11 million PBMC were thawed and then washed. At the time of the earliest PBMC sample, participants with HIV were aged between roughly 23 and 60 years. PBMC samples from each participant spanned 1-4 timepoints before ART initiation and 2-8 timepoints after ART initiation, with a median of 7 samples. For every participant, serial HIV viral load, CD4+ T-cell count, ART history and demographic data were obtained. A Qiagen kit on a QIAcube was used to extract genomic DNA from unsorted PBMC, with samples processed in batches of 12. What the authors observed across the whole study: Narrower CDR3 length ranges were observed in HIV repertoires than in controls, and an antigen-experienced repertoire with only a slight naive shift after ART was suggested by the network structure. Starting ART was linked to a significant rise in TRB diversity, yet even after long-term ART the diversity remained significantly lower than in transplant donor controls. The samples span the years 2004 to 2017, and the ART regimens used at that time may not be as effective as current regimens. Inferences about post-ART repertoire changes were limited because no data were available on ART adherence, viral resistance or therapy changes. Limited PBMC availability meant only the TCR beta chain was sequenced, without alpha chain pairing. The repertoire was dominated across all time points by expanded TRB clones identified before ART initiation, although this dominance was seen to fluctuate and to decrease in many PLHIV after ART. Unsorted PBMC were profiled instead of sorted CD4+ and CD8+ T cells because pre-ART samples had limited cell numbers.

The V and J ends are trimmed by 0 bases and 3 bases, leaving 8 bases between them. Counted from cysteine to phenylalanine, this CDR3 has 14 amino acids. Only the CDR3 part of the read is kept: 42 bases, read in frame from the first base. CDR1 and CDR2 were assigned from the germline V gene as SGHNT and YENEEA. The chain was built from TRBV11-3 and TRBJ1-1; the D gene cannot be named for sure. This sequence originates from a woman in her forties with HIV. The sample in question was unsorted PBMCs, obtained 4.1 years after starting antiretroviral therapy. The sequence in DNA is TGTGCCAGCAGCTTAGACCCTAAAGACACTGAAGCTTTCTTT. It encodes CASSLDPKDTEAFF.